Listed below are T cell receptor beta chains from one sample, sequenced in a study of T cell repertoires in cytomegalovirus infection. TCRdb reprocessed the reads via MiXCR and lists one record per CDR3 protein. The data show under 200,000 distinct CDR3 sequences, with roughly 21% seen just once and 20% to 30% held by the top ten. Antigen specificity for these receptors is unknown. The sample here was CD8+ T cells from cultured PBMCs, taken from culture after CMV antigen stimulation. These receptors came from a human donor in good health (CMV status not recorded). Some clones in this sample may be carry-over from other donors' samples. The CDR3 runs from the conserved cysteine through the conserved F or W. D genes are given only for firm matches. Clone size is stated in some rows and not others, as once, few, many or a class when expanded.

d_gene,v_gene,j_gene,abundance,CDR3aa,CDR3nt
NA,TRBV7-2,TRBJ2-7,few,CASSHVGGYHEQYF,TGTGCCAGCAGCCATGTCGGGGGCTACCACGAGCAGTACTTC
TRBD1,TRBV7-6,TRBJ2-7,few,CASSFEDETGDHEQYF,TGTGCCAGCAGCTTCGAGGACGAGACAGGGGACCACGAGCAGTACTTC
NA,TRBV7-8,TRBJ1-1,NA,CASSLVGRLRGTEAFF,TGTGCCAGCAGCTTAGTTGGTAGGTTGCGCGGCACTGAAGCTTTCTTT
NA,TRBV6-2/TRBV6-3,TRBJ2-1,NA,CASSYPSRANEQFF,TGTGCCAGCAGTTACCCTAGCAGGGCCAATGAGCAGTTCTTC
NA,TRBV6-2/TRBV6-3,TRBJ2-3,NA,CASSEGDDTQYF,TGTGCCAGCAGTGAGGGGGACGATACGCAGTATTTT
NA,TRBV7-7,TRBJ2-1,NA,CASSPWGKDYNEQFF,TGTGCTAGCAGCCCTTGGGGGAAGGATTACAATGAGCAGTTCTTC
NA,TRBV29-1,TRBJ1-2,NA,CSVATRGTYGYTF,TGCAGCGTTGCTACCCGGGGAACGTATGGCTACACCTTC
TRBD2,TRBV20-1,TRBJ2-1,NA,CSARDSGGKDEQFF,TGCAGTGCAAGGGATAGCGGGGGGAAGGATGAGCAGTTCTTC
NA,TRBV27,TRBJ2-1,NA,CASSSGSHQNEQFF,TGTGCCAGCAGTTCTGGGTCACACCAAAATGAGCAGTTCTTC
NA,TRBV4-1,TRBJ1-2,NA,CASSQGGSGYTF,TGCGCCAGCAGCCAAGGGGGCTCTGGCTACACCTTC
NA,TRBV15,TRBJ1-3,many,CATSRDGTGELRGNTIYF,TGTGCCACCAGCAGAGATGGGACGGGGGAGTTGCGCGGAAACACCATATATTTT
TRBD1,TRBV6-1,TRBJ2-2,NA,CASSAHRGTNTGELFF,TGTGCCAGCAGTGCGCACAGGGGCACGAACACCGGGGAGCTGTTTTTT
NA,TRBV12-3/TRBV12-4,TRBJ1-1,few,CASSPLDRGTEAFF,TGTGCCAGCAGCCCCCTCGACAGAGGCACTGAAGCTTTCTTT
NA,TRBV6-2/TRBV6-3,TRBJ2-7,NA,CASGQVQNEQYF,TGTGCCAGCGGGCAGGTACAGAACGAGCAGTACTTC
TRBD2,TRBV4-3,TRBJ2-1,few,CASSQEVAGVDEQFF,TGCGCCAGCAGCCAAGAAGTAGCGGGGGTGGATGAGCAGTTCTTC
TRBD1,TRBV7-3,TRBJ2-5,once,CASSPRDSKMETQYF,TGTGCCAGCAGCCCACGGGACAGTAAGATGGAGACCCAGTACTTC
NA,TRBV5-6,TRBJ2-6,NA,CASSLARVLRGANVLTF,TGTGCCAGCAGCTTGGCTCGGGTCCTCCGAGGGGCCAACGTCCTGACTTTC
TRBD2,TRBV7-2,TRBJ2-7,many,CASSWVSGGEREQYF,TGTGCCAGCAGCTGGGTTAGCGGGGGGGAGCGCGAGCAGTACTTC
TRBD1,TRBV12-3/TRBV12-4,TRBJ2-3,few,CASSRPQGQAFTDTQYF,TGTGCCAGCAGTCGTCCTCAGGGACAGGCCTTCACAGATACGCAGTATTTT
NA,TRBV6-1,TRBJ1-6,NA,CASSSAKALYNSPLHF,TGTGCCAGCAGTTCAGCGAAGGCCCTCTATAATTCACCCCTCCACTTT
NA,TRBV25-1,TRBJ1-2,few,CASVGTPAWGYTF,TGTGCCAGCGTAGGGACCCCGGCATGGGGCTACACCTTC
NA,TRBV6-2/TRBV6-3,TRBJ1-5,NA,CASSYSIGDGGGSNQPQHF,TGTGCCAGCAGTTACTCAATCGGTGACGGGGGCGGTAGCAATCAGCCCCAGCATTTT
TRBD1,TRBV6-5,TRBJ1-1,many,CASSSSRQGRNTEAFF,TGTGCCAGCAGTTCCTCGAGACAGGGTCGTAACACTGAAGCTTTCTTT
TRBD1,TRBV28,TRBJ1-5,NA,CASRPRTGNNQPQHF,TGTGCCAGCAGACCCAGGACAGGGAACAATCAGCCCCAGCATTTT
NA,TRBV12-3/TRBV12-4,TRBJ2-7,NA,CASSPGTPLEQYF,TGTGCCAGCAGTCCCGGGACACCTCTCGAGCAGTACTTC
TRBD1,TRBV7-8,TRBJ2-5,NA,CASSFRDRPGETQYF,TGTGCCAGCAGCTTCCGGGACAGGCCCGGAGAGACCCAGTACTTC
NA,TRBV5-6,TRBJ1-2,NA,CASSLRRNYGYTF,TGTGCCAGCAGCCTAAGGAGAAACTATGGCTACACCTTC
NA,TRBV7-6,TRBJ1-5,NA,CASSPRLNQPQHF,TGTGCCAGCAGCCCCCGCCTCAATCAGCCCCAGCATTTT
NA,TRBV12-3/TRBV12-4,TRBJ2-1,few,CASSLLSGSYNEQFF,TGTGCCAGCAGTCTCCTATCAGGGTCGTACAATGAGCAGTTCTTC
NA,TRBV4-1,TRBJ1-2,NA,CASSQRSSGRYGYTF,TGCGCCAGCAGCCAACGAAGCTCAGGGAGGTACGGCTACACCTTC
TRBD2,TRBV28,TRBJ2-3,few,CASSLQLAGHTDTQYF,TGTGCCAGCAGTTTACAACTAGCGGGGCACACAGATACGCAGTATTTT
NA,TRBV15,TRBJ2-1,few,CATSRDRVFNEQFF,TGTGCCACCAGCAGAGATAGGGTGTTCAATGAGCAGTTCTTC
TRBD1,TRBV19,TRBJ2-1,few,CASSSPKFEDRGPGQFF,TGTGCCAGTAGTTCTCCAAAATTTGAGGACAGGGGACCGGGGCAGTTCTTC
NA,TRBV12-3/TRBV12-4,TRBJ1-5,NA,CASSLGGDVDQPQHF,TGTGCCAGCAGTTTGGGGGGTGATGTGGATCAGCCCCAGCATTTT
TRBD1,TRBV12-3/TRBV12-4,TRBJ2-5,NA,CASSSGTGKETQYF,TGTGCCAGCAGTTCCGGGACAGGTAAAGAGACCCAGTACTTC
NA,TRBV11-2,TRBJ2-7,NA,CASSLEVGENYEQYF,TGTGCCAGCAGCTTAGAGGTAGGGGAGAACTACGAGCAGTACTTC
NA,TRBV7-9,TRBJ2-7,NA,CASSPGQTLGEQYF,TGTGCCAGCAGCCCCGGACAGACCCTGGGCGAGCAGTACTTC
NA,TRBV7-9,TRBJ1-5,NA,CASSLEVQPQHF,TGTGCCAGCAGCTTAGAGGTTCAGCCCCAGCATTTT
NA,TRBV12-3/TRBV12-4,TRBJ2-5,few,CASSLSLETQYF,TGTGCCAGCAGTTTATCCTTGGAGACCCAGTACTTC
NA,TRBV7-6,TRBJ2-7,NA,CATRDTSSYEQYF,TGTGCCACCCGGGACACGAGCTCCTACGAGCAGTACTTC
NA,TRBV2,TRBJ2-7,NA,CASLSKPTYEQYF,TGTGCCAGCTTAAGCAAACCTACCTACGAGCAGTACTTC
TRBD1,TRBV7-9,TRBJ1-5,NA,CASSLDRGNQPQHF,TGTGCCAGCAGCTTGGACAGGGGCAATCAGCCCCAGCATTTT
NA,TRBV7-2,TRBJ1-1,NA,CASSLEGPGAFF,TGTGCCAGCAGCTTAGAGGGGCCCGGAGCTTTCTTT
NA,TRBV12-3/TRBV12-4,TRBJ2-1,NA,CASSTLWGDEQFF,TGTGCCAGCAGTACCCTCTGGGGCGATGAGCAGTTCTTC
NA,TRBV13,TRBJ2-2,NA,CASSTGNTGELFF,TGTGCCAGCAGCACAGGGAACACCGGGGAGCTGTTTTTT
NA,TRBV7-9,TRBJ1-3,many,CASSHRESSGNTIYF,TGTGCCAGCAGCCACCGGGAGAGCTCTGGAAACACCATATATTTT
NA,TRBV7-8,TRBJ1-5,NA,CASSLGPNSDQPQHF,TGTGCCAGCAGTTTGGGGCCGAACAGCGATCAGCCCCAGCATTTT
NA,TRBV29-1,TRBJ2-7,few,CSVKKGTGTIYEQYF,TGCAGCGTTAAGAAGGGAACAGGGACCATCTACGAGCAGTACTTC
NA,TRBV7-2,TRBJ2-7,NA,CASSLVLVYEQYF,TGTGCCAGCAGCTTAGTTTTAGTCTACGAGCAGTACTTC
NA,TRBV7-9,TRBJ1-1,NA,CASILVPRGGNTEAFF,TGTGCCAGCATCCTGGTACCCAGGGGAGGGAACACTGAAGCTTTCTTT